This T cell receptor beta chain comes out of a study of T cell responses to AZD1222 COVID-19 vaccine (dated by TCRdb to the early 2020s). With respect to the entire study: A total of about 250 trial participants underwent TCR sequencing, of whom 200 to 220 had received two doses of AZD1222 and about 26 had received two doses of the MenACWY control vaccine. Trial participants were enrolled by age into subgroups of 18-55, 56-69 and 70-plus years, and around 140, 26 and 57 TCR-sequenced participants, respectively, were included in these subgroups.

Broader findings and caveats from the paper: The whole spike protein was spanned by vaccine-associated CD4 TCRs, and dominant responses were seen in regions 160-218 and 743-854. Only six AZD1222 recipients were SARS-CoV-2 seropositive at baseline, limiting conclusions about previously exposed vaccinees. In the small 56-69-year group, the increase in depth fell short of significance, most likely because of low power. Participants were mostly white British and included more females than males, and it was suggested by the authors that clonal diversity may have been underestimated. Nearly half of unique spike-specific TCRs reportedly recognized epitopes outside regions mutated in the B.1.351 and B.1.1.7 variants. A significant rise in spike-specific TCR breadth and depth was observed after two AZD1222 doses relative to day 0 and relative to MenACWY recipients. Because no day 14 peak-response samples were available, the repertoires could be characterized only after the peak T cell response.

The CDR3 regions of human TCRbeta chains were subjected to immunosequencing. As for the authors' bioinformatics: Repertoire TCRs were matched against a reference library of SARS-CoV-2-specific TCRs generated with the MIRA antigen-specificity platform. Breadth was defined as the fraction of unique TCRs that were SARS-CoV-2-associated. Depth was defined as the fraction of total T cells that were SARS-CoV-2-associated. Each spike-specific TCR was assigned to its reactive spike region and to a CD4 or CD8 class using the MIRA data. Log10-transformed breadth and depth values were compared by one-way ANOVA with Sidak's multiple comparisons tests. What TCRdb holds here is the immuneACCESS table cut down to in-frame rearrangements. Part of the clones is not present; checked against another copy, under half of the missing clones reflect an unresolved V gene, and the others are unexplained. That table is the source of V, J and clone size, and D and trimming were worked out from the DNA. For this sample there are fewer than 200,000 clones; around 88% appear just once. The ten top clones hold 11% of the sample.

What this sample's time point label stands for: about 28 days (+/-7) after the second vaccine dose. AZD1222 recipients whose second dose came at about 4 weeks and those whose second dose came at about 12 weeks were combined into one group, since spike-specific TCR depth and breadth did not differ between the two schedules. Samples from vaccinated people were obtained from the UK trials COV001 and COV002, which included a single-blind randomized controlled phase 2/3 trial of AZD1222 (ChAdOx1 nCoV-19) in healthy adults. For TCRbeta chain sequencing, PBMC samples were collected from trial participants at day 0 and at day 28 after the second dose. Concerning this clone itself: The target of this receptor is not known. No per-base quality is available; no much larger clone lies one base away.

Sequences ENHRY (CDR1) and SYGVKD (CDR2) are obtained from the germline V gene. Relative to germline, V is missing 5 bases and J is missing 2 bases, with 6 bases of the junction outside any gene match. Including the terminal cysteine and phenylalanine, the CDR3 comprises 14 residues. Only CDR3 DNA remains: 42 bases, in frame from the first base. The receptor was isolated from an adult who received the AZD1222 COVID-19 vaccine. Sequenced material: peripheral blood, taken 28 days after the second AZD1222 dose. Here the chain combines TRBV10-3 and TRBJ2-7; 7 junctional bases match TRBD1. CDR3 reads: CAISNDREPYEQYF. The bases read TGTGCCATCAGTAACGACAGGGAGCCCTACGAGCAGTACTTC.